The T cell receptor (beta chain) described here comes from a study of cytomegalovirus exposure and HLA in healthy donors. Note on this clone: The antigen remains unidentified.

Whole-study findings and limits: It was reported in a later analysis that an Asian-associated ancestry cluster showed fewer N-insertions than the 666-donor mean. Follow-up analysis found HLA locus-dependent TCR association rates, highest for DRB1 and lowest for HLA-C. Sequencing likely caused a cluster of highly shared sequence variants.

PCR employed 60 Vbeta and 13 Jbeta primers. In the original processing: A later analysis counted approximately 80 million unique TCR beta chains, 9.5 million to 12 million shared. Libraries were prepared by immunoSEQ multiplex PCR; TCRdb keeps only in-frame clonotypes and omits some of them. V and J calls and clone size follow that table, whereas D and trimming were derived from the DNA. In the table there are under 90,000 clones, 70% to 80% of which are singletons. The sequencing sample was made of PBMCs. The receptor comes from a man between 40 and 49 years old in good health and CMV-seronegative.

The CDR3 nucleotides are TGCGCCAGCAGTGGCCGGGATGAGCAGTTCTTC. This translates into CASSGRDEQFF. The chain joins TRBV10-1 to TRBJ2-1; D gene ambiguous. The germline V gene encodes CDR1 WNHNN and CDR2 SYGVQD (reference sequence). This CDR3 is built from 11 residues. V shed 4 bases and J shed 8 bases, with 6 bases lying between them.